Listed below are T cell receptor beta chains from one sample, sequenced in a study of shared clonotypes between healthy human individuals. Assay used: immunoSEQ multiplex PCR; TCRdb lists only in-frame clones, some missing. The sample includes 1.6 million or so clones, roughly 98.5% of them seen just once. Sample: naive CD4+ T cells sorted from blood. The source of these receptors is a man aged 25 to 40 in good health. CDR3s leave out the opening cysteine and the closing phenylalanine or tryptophan. Each record gives: CDR3 protein, J gene, V gene, CDR3 length.

CDR3: ASSIFGTGSYNEQF; J: TRBJ2-1; V: TRBV19; length: 14
CDR3: ASSKLNTDTQY; J: TRBJ2-3; V: TRBV19; length: 11
CDR3: ASSQLDRGRTEAF; J: TRBJ1-1; V: TRBV14; length: 13
CDR3: ASSFSGTNTGELF; J: TRBJ2-2; V: TRBV11-3; length: 13
CDR3: ASSLSNTDTQY; J: TRBJ2-3; V: TRBV28; length: 11
CDR3: ASSPPALAKNIQY; J: TRBJ2-4; V: TRBV18; length: 13
CDR3: ASGRTSGGSGEQY; J: TRBJ2-7; V: TRBV28; length: 13
CDR3: ASSEAAGHNQPQH; J: TRBJ1-5; V: TRBV6-1; length: 13
CDR3: ASSEPGRSSYEQY; J: TRBJ2-7; V: TRBV5-1; length: 13
CDR3: ASSERQGGTGELF; J: TRBJ2-2; V: TRBV18; length: 13
CDR3: ASSRLSSYEQY; J: TRBJ2-7; V: TRBV6-1; length: 11
CDR3: ASTGSGRGGEQF; J: TRBJ2-1; V: TRBV2; length: 12
CDR3: ASRDRGSLRETQY; J: TRBJ2-5; V: TRBV27; length: 13
CDR3: ASSFDRSNQPQH; J: TRBJ1-5; V: TRBV28; length: 12
CDR3: ASSLSQGYTEAF; J: TRBJ1-1; V: TRBV5-1; length: 12
CDR3: AWGGTVNEQF; J: TRBJ2-1; V: TRBV6-6; length: 10
CDR3: ASNHRKTGFRYEQY; J: TRBJ2-7; V: TRBV14; length: 14
CDR3: SVGTGQGYEQY; J: TRBJ2-7; V: TRBV29-1; length: 11
CDR3: ASSLGQAHNEQF; J: TRBJ2-1; V: TRBV5-1; length: 12
CDR3: ASSLAHGKINTEAF; J: TRBJ1-1; V: TRBV7-8; length: 14
CDR3: ASSFLPDTQY; J: TRBJ2-3; V: TRBV11-3; length: 10